The text below deals with one T cell receptor (beta chain). This entry is derived from a study of blood T cell repertoires in COVID-19. The CDR3 is 15 residues long. Looked up from germline, CDR1 is MNHEY and CDR2 is SMNVEV (reference sequence). Trimming took off 5 bases at V and 3 bases at J, with 16 bases between the two ends. The method was immunoSEQ multiplex PCR; TCRdb's version includes in-frame clones alone and lacks a portion of them. Of a few hundred thousand clones in the sample, around 87% are singletons; the top ten hold roughly 1.9%. The chain is built from TRBV27 and TRBJ2-5, with TRBD1 as a possible D gene (5 bases). This clonotype was obtained from a man aged 40-49 years in a cohort exposed to, infected with or recovered from COVID-19 (not recorded which). The sample was PBMCs or T cells enriched from blood (not recorded which). The CDR3 protein is CASSPLGQGEETQYF. The CDR3 nucleotides read TGTGCCAGCAGTCCCCTCGGACAAGGGGAAGAGACCCAGTACTTC.